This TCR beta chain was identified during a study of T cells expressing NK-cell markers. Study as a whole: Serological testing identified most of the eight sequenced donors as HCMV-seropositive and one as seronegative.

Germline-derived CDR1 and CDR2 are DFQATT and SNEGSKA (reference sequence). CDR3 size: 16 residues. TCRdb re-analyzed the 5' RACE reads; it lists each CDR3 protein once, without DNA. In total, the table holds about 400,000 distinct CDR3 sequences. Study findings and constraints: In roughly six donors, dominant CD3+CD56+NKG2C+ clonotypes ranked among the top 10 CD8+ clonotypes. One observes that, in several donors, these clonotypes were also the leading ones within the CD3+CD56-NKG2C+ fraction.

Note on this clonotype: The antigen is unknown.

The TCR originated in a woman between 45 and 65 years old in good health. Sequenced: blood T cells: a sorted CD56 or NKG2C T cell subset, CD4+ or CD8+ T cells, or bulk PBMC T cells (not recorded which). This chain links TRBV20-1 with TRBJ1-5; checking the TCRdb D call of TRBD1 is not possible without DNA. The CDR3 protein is CSARETTGAAGQPQHF.